This is a list of T cell receptor beta chains from one sample in a study of blood T cell repertoires in COVID-19. Only in-frame clones appear in the TCRdb table, and some are missing; sequencing was by immunoSEQ multiplex PCR. The sample consists of approximately 69,000 clones, 88% of them appearing once. The material sequenced was peripheral blood. The receptor set was obtained from a man aged 45 to 65 with acute or convalescent COVID-19. The CDR3 runs from the conserved cysteine through the conserved F or W. Each record gives: clone size, V gene, D gene, J gene, CDR3 protein, CDR3 DNA. A D gene is named only where the DNA matches it firmly. Clone size is given for some rows only: seen once, a few or many times, or a class if the clone is expanded.

clone size: NA
V gene: TRBV11-2
D gene: NA
J gene: TRBJ1-6
CDR3 protein: CASSDQGNNSPLHF
CDR3 DNA: TGTGCCAGCAGCGACCAGGGTAATAATTCACCCCTCCACTTT

clone size: NA
V gene: TRBV19
D gene: TRBD1
J gene: TRBJ1-1
CDR3 protein: CASSARLRDRGTTEAFF
CDR3 DNA: TGTGCCAGTAGTGCCCGACTCCGGGACAGGGGCACCACTGAAGCTTTCTTT

clone size: NA
V gene: TRBV12-3/TRBV12-4
D gene: TRBD2
J gene: TRBJ2-1
CDR3 protein: CASSLRGVNEQFF
CDR3 DNA: TGTGCCAGCAGTTTACGGGGGGTGAATGAGCAGTTCTTC

clone size: NA
V gene: TRBV27
D gene: TRBD1
J gene: TRBJ2-7
CDR3 protein: CASSHGTWTGDEQYF
CDR3 DNA: TGTGCCAGCAGTCACGGCACCTGGACAGGGGACGAGCAGTACTTC

clone size: NA
V gene: TRBV3-1/TRBV3-2
D gene: NA
J gene: TRBJ2-1
CDR3 protein: CASSHLRGNEQFF
CDR3 DNA: TGTGCCAGCAGCCATTTGCGGGGCAATGAGCAGTTCTTC

clone size: NA
V gene: TRBV5-1
D gene: TRBD1
J gene: TRBJ2-7
CDR3 protein: CASSPEGQVFRNEQYF
CDR3 DNA: TGCGCCAGCAGCCCTGAGGGACAGGTCTTTCGGAACGAGCAGTACTTC

clone size: NA
V gene: TRBV7-3
D gene: NA
J gene: TRBJ2-7
CDR3 protein: CASSLTPVGTSYEQYF
CDR3 DNA: TGTGCCAGCAGCTTAACGCCGGTCGGGACATCCTACGAGCAGTACTTC

clone size: NA
V gene: TRBV24-1
D gene: NA
J gene: TRBJ2-2
CDR3 protein: CATSDHMTGELFF
CDR3 DNA: TGTGCCACCAGTGACCACATGACCGGGGAGCTGTTTTTT

clone size: once
V gene: TRBV7-2
D gene: NA
J gene: TRBJ2-5
CDR3 protein: CASSLAAGVTQETQYF
CDR3 DNA: TGTGCCAGCAGCTTAGCCGCAGGGGTAACCCAAGAGACCCAGTACTTC

clone size: NA
V gene: TRBV18
D gene: NA
J gene: TRBJ1-3
CDR3 protein: CASSPPVGAGNTIYF
CDR3 DNA: TGTGCCAGCTCACCACCGGTGGGAGCAGGAAACACCATATATTTT

clone size: NA
V gene: TRBV6-5
D gene: TRBD1
J gene: TRBJ1-2
CDR3 protein: CASSYSQGAGYGYTF
CDR3 DNA: TGTGCCAGCAGTTACTCCCAGGGGGCGGGCTATGGCTACACCTTC

clone size: NA
V gene: TRBV6-1
D gene: TRBD1
J gene: TRBJ2-4
CDR3 protein: CASSLGQGDIQYF
CDR3 DNA: TGTGCCAGCAGCTTGGGACAGGGTGACATTCAGTACTTC

clone size: once
V gene: TRBV6-5
D gene: NA
J gene: TRBJ2-7
CDR3 protein: CASSYSDERNEQYF
CDR3 DNA: TGTGCCAGCAGTTACTCAGACGAGCGGAACGAGCAGTACTTC

clone size: NA
V gene: TRBV11-2
D gene: NA
J gene: TRBJ1-1
CDR3 protein: CASSLVGSGDTEAFF
CDR3 DNA: TGTGCCAGCAGCTTAGTTGGATCCGGGGACACTGAAGCTTTCTTT

clone size: NA
V gene: TRBV18
D gene: NA
J gene: TRBJ1-1
CDR3 protein: CASSPTVNTEAFF
CDR3 DNA: TGTGCCAGCTCACCGACAGTGAACACTGAAGCTTTCTTT

clone size: NA
V gene: TRBV6-5
D gene: TRBD1
J gene: TRBJ1-5
CDR3 protein: CASSLGQVLQPQHF
CDR3 DNA: TGTGCCAGCAGTCTTGGACAGGTGTTGCAGCCCCAGCATTTT

clone size: NA
V gene: TRBV3-1/TRBV3-2
D gene: TRBD2
J gene: TRBJ2-7
CDR3 protein: CASSQDGGFAEQYF
CDR3 DNA: TGTGCCAGCAGCCAAGACGGGGGGTTCGCCGAGCAGTACTTC